This T cell receptor (beta chain) was obtained from a study of blood T cell repertoires in COVID-19. Study-level information: COVID-19 samples, acute and convalescent, were from the United States, Italy and Spain.

The CDR3 has 14 amino acids. With 2 bases removed from V and 1 base from J, the gap between germline ends came to 7 bases. CDR1 is KGHDR, CDR2 SFDVKD, per germline. The repertoire was sequenced with immunoSEQ multiplex PCR; TCRdb's copy has only in-frame clones and lacks some. Of 290,000 or so clones in the sample, approximately 80% were seen once. Exposed study participants had met a COVID-19 case within 2 weeks before entry. The sequencing sample was made of PBMCs or T cells enriched from blood (not recorded which). V gene TRBV24-1 combines with J gene TRBJ2-5; D is uncertain. This receptor was taken from a middle-aged man who had been exposed to COVID-19. CDR3 in amino acids: CATSDSTTQETQYF. CDR3 nucleotides: TGTGCCACCAGTGATTCCACTACCCAAGAGACCCAGTACTTC.